These T cell receptor beta chains were read from a single sample in a study of T cell responses to AZD1222 COVID-19 vaccine. Data came from immunoSEQ multiplex PCR; TCRdb stores just in-frame clones and leaves some out. The sample consists of around 72,000 clones, roughly 82% of them appearing once. Here the sequenced sample was peripheral blood, taken on day 0 of AZD1222 vaccination. These receptors were obtained from an adult in good health. Both conserved end residues are part of each CDR3. A D gene is named only where the DNA matches it firmly. Clone size, where shown, is once, few, many, or a class for clones that have expanded.

d_gene: NA; abundance: NA; v_gene: TRBV25-1; j_gene: TRBJ1-2; CDR3nt: TGTGCCAGCACGCCGCAGGGCGGTGGCTACACCTTC; CDR3aa: CASTPQGGGYTF
d_gene: TRBD1; abundance: NA; v_gene: TRBV5-1; j_gene: TRBJ1-1; CDR3nt: TGCGCCAGCAGCTTAGATCCGGGACAGGGTGGCACTGAAGCTTTCTTT; CDR3aa: CASSLDPGQGGTEAFF
d_gene: NA; abundance: NA; v_gene: TRBV19; j_gene: TRBJ1-1; CDR3nt: TGTGCCAGTAGTATGAACAGGGACACTGAAGCTTTCTTT; CDR3aa: CASSMNRDTEAFF
d_gene: NA; abundance: NA; v_gene: TRBV19; j_gene: TRBJ2-2; CDR3nt: TGTGCCAGTAGTCGGCGGGACGGGACGAACACCGGGGAGCTGTTTTTT; CDR3aa: CASSRRDGTNTGELFF
d_gene: NA; abundance: NA; v_gene: TRBV9; j_gene: TRBJ2-3; CDR3nt: TGTGCCAGCAGCGTAGAAAGGAGCACCCCTTCCACAGATACGCAGTATTTT; CDR3aa: CASSVERSTPSTDTQYF
d_gene: NA; abundance: NA; v_gene: TRBV3-1/TRBV3-2; j_gene: TRBJ2-5; CDR3nt: TGTGCCAGCAGCCAAGGCCGTACCCTTGTGGAGACCCAGTACTTC; CDR3aa: CASSQGRTLVETQYF
d_gene: NA; abundance: NA; v_gene: TRBV4-1; j_gene: TRBJ1-3; CDR3nt: TGCGCCAGCAGCCAGGGTTTGCAGTTGCCCCCCATATATTTT; CDR3aa: CASSQGLQLPPIYF
d_gene: NA; abundance: NA; v_gene: TRBV28; j_gene: TRBJ1-2; CDR3nt: TGTGCCAGCACCCTCTCCAGGGGCGGGGGCTATGGCTACACCTTC; CDR3aa: CASTLSRGGGYGYTF
d_gene: TRBD2; abundance: NA; v_gene: TRBV4-3; j_gene: TRBJ2-3; CDR3nt: TGCGCCAGCAGCCAGATAGCGGGGGGGAGCACAGATACGCAGTATTTT; CDR3aa: CASSQIAGGSTDTQYF
d_gene: NA; abundance: NA; v_gene: TRBV5-1; j_gene: TRBJ1-4; CDR3nt: TGCGCCAGCAGCCTCGACTCGTGGGAAAAACTGTTTTTT; CDR3aa: CASSLDSWEKLFF
d_gene: NA; abundance: NA; v_gene: TRBV5-1; j_gene: TRBJ2-4; CDR3nt: TGCGCCAGCAGCTTGGGGGAGCGGCTAGCGGCCAAAAACATTCAGTACTTC; CDR3aa: CASSLGERLAAKNIQYF
d_gene: NA; abundance: once; v_gene: TRBV7-2; j_gene: TRBJ1-2; CDR3nt: TGTGCCAGCAGCTTGGCCGCACGCTATGGCTACACCTTC; CDR3aa: CASSLAARYGYTF
d_gene: TRBD1; abundance: NA; v_gene: TRBV5-4; j_gene: TRBJ1-1; CDR3nt: TGTGCCAGCAGCTCGCGACAGGGGGCTACTGAAGCTTTCTTT; CDR3aa: CASSSRQGATEAFF
d_gene: NA; abundance: few; v_gene: TRBV9; j_gene: TRBJ1-6; CDR3nt: TGTGCCAGCAGCCGGAACGATTCACCCCTCCACTTT; CDR3aa: CASSRNDSPLHF
d_gene: NA; abundance: NA; v_gene: TRBV9; j_gene: TRBJ2-2; CDR3nt: TGTGCCAGCAGCGTAGGGCAGGATACCGGGGAGCTGTTTTTT; CDR3aa: CASSVGQDTGELFF
d_gene: NA; abundance: NA; v_gene: TRBV11-2; j_gene: TRBJ2-5; CDR3nt: TGTGCCAGCCATGCGCCCGGGGGCCCAGAGACCCAGTACTTC; CDR3aa: CASHAPGGPETQYF
d_gene: NA; abundance: NA; v_gene: TRBV5-1; j_gene: TRBJ2-7; CDR3nt: TGCGCCAGCAGCTCCCGTGGGGCTGGGGGCTACGAGCAGTACTTC; CDR3aa: CASSSRGAGGYEQYF
d_gene: NA; abundance: once; v_gene: TRBV12-3/TRBV12-4; j_gene: TRBJ1-1; CDR3nt: TGTGCCAGCAGTTTATCCCCTCTCACTGAAGCTTTCTTT; CDR3aa: CASSLSPLTEAFF
d_gene: NA; abundance: NA; v_gene: TRBV3-1/TRBV3-2; j_gene: TRBJ2-7; CDR3nt: TGTGCCAGCAGCTCTCAGGGGATCATCTACGAGCAGTACTTC; CDR3aa: CASSSQGIIYEQYF
d_gene: NA; abundance: NA; v_gene: TRBV6-6; j_gene: TRBJ2-7; CDR3nt: TGTGCCAGCAGCACGTCCGCGGTGAGCGAGCAGTACTTC; CDR3aa: CASSTSAVSEQYF
d_gene: TRBD2; abundance: NA; v_gene: TRBV5-4; j_gene: TRBJ2-3; CDR3nt: TGTGCCAGCAGCGTCCCTAGCGGGGGGGCCACAGATACGCAGTATTTT; CDR3aa: CASSVPSGGATDTQYF
d_gene: TRBD1; abundance: NA; v_gene: TRBV9; j_gene: TRBJ2-7; CDR3nt: TGTGCCAGCAGCGAGACGGGACAGGGTACCTACGAGCAGTACTTC; CDR3aa: CASSETGQGTYEQYF
d_gene: NA; abundance: NA; v_gene: TRBV5-1; j_gene: TRBJ1-2; CDR3nt: TGCGCCAGCAGCTTATCTATACAGGAGCCACACTATGGCTACACCTTC; CDR3aa: CASSLSIQEPHYGYTF
d_gene: NA; abundance: NA; v_gene: TRBV12-3/TRBV12-4; j_gene: TRBJ1-5; CDR3nt: TGTGCCAGCAGTTTTGGGGGGGGACAGCCCCAGCATTTT; CDR3aa: CASSFGGGQPQHF